This TCR beta chain was observed in a study of cytomegalovirus exposure and HLA in healthy donors. Study-level information: The same platform as the approximately 670 first-cohort repertoires was used for the roughly 130 validation repertoires, a later analysis reported. General study findings and limits: Altogether, 164 TCR beta chains were recorded as cytomegalovirus-associated. One later analysis, an examination of the roughly 130 validation repertoires, found that first-cohort TCR clusters tended to co-occur in them.

Clones were read by immunoSEQ multiplex PCR, and TCRdb kept only the in-frame ones, dropping some. The sample records roughly 100,000 clones, about 95% being singletons. The CDR3 has 15 amino acids. Germline lookup yields CDR1 SGHAT and CDR2 FQDESV (reference sequence). V was pared by 4 bases and J by 2 bases, with 14 bases between. Worth noting for this clone: Antigen: not known.

The V call is TRBV11-1, the J call TRBJ2-5; D may be TRBD2 (6 bases). Material for sequencing was PBMCs. This TCR was sampled from a woman younger than 35 in good health and CMV-seronegative. The CDR3 DNA reads as TGTGCCAGCAGCTGGGCCAGGGCGGGGCAAGAGACCCAGTACTTC. Protein sequence: CASSWARAGQETQYF.